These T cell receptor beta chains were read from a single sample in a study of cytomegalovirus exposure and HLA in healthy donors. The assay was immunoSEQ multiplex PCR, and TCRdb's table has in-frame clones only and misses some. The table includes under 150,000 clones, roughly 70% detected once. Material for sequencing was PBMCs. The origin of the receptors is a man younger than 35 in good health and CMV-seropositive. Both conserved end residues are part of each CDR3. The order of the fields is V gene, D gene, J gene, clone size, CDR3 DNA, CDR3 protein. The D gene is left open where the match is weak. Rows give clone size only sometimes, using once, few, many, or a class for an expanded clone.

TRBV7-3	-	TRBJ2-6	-	TGTGCCAGCAGCCTAGGGGCGTCCGGGGCCAACGTCCTGACTTTC	CASSLGASGANVLTF
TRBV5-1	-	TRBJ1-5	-	TGCGCCAGCAGCTTGGATGGCACCGCTCAGCCCCAGCATTTT	CASSLDGTAQPQHF
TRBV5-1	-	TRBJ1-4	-	TGCGCCAGCAGCTTGGGAGGGCCTAATGAAAAACTGTTTTTT	CASSLGGPNEKLFF
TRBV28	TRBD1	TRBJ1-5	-	TGTGCCAGCAGTTTGAACCCCCTTACCATGGACAGGCAAAATCAGCCCCAGCATTTT	CASSLNPLTMDRQNQPQHF
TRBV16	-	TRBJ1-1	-	TGTGCCAGCAGCCCCCAACGGGGGGTTGGCACTGAAGCTTTCTTT	CASSPQRGVGTEAFF
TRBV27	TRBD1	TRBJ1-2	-	TGTGCCAGCAGGCCGGCCGGGACAGTCTATGGCTACACCTTC	CASRPAGTVYGYTF
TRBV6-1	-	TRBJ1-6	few	TGTGCCAGCTACCTAGAGACAGGATATAATTCACCCCTCCACTTT	CASYLETGYNSPLHF
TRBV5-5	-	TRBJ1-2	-	TGTGCCAGCAGCCCAGGGAACGCGATAATTAACTATGGCTACACCTTC	CASSPGNAIINYGYTF
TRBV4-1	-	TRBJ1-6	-	TGCGCCAGCAGCCAAGAAACAAAGCGGAATAATTCACCCCTCCACTTT	CASSQETKRNNSPLHF
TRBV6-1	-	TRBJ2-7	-	TGTGCCAGCAGTGAAACGAGGGGGGGCCCATACGAGCAGTACTTC	CASSETRGGPYEQYF
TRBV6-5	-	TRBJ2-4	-	TGTGCCAGCAGTTACGGGGCGGAGCTAGCCAAAAACATTCAGTACTTC	CASSYGAELAKNIQYF
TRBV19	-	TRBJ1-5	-	TGTGTCAGTAGCCGACAGAATAGCAATCAGCCCCAGCATTTT	CVSSRQNSNQPQHF
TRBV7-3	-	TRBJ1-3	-	TGTGCCAGCAGCTTAACCCCGGGGAACACCATATATTTT	CASSLTPGNTIYF
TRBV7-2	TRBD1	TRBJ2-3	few	TGTGCCAGCAGCTTAGATGGGACAGGCCGGCAGTATTTT	CASSLDGTGRQYF
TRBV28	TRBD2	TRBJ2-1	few	TGTGCCAGCAGCCTGGGACTAGCGGGCAATGAGCAGTTCTTC	CASSLGLAGNEQFF
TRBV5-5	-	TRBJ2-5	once	TGTGCCAGCAGCTGGTCGGGAGAGACCCAGTACTTC	CASSWSGETQYF